The present TCR beta chain was sequenced within a study of blood T cell repertoires in COVID-19. Study as a whole: T cells, B-cell-depleted T cells, or PBMCs provided the cDNA or gDNA that served as material.

Authors' data handling: Cell counts per sample came from amplifying reference gene primers. Profiling relied on immunoSEQ multiplex PCR, and the TCRdb table lists in-frame clones only, not all of them. The DNA gave D and trimming, while V, J and clone size come from that table. This sample yields about 280,000 clones, of which roughly 85% are seen a single time; roughly 9.4% belongs to the top ten. Sequencing was performed on peripheral blood. This sequence originates from a woman in her forties or fifties who had recovered from COVID-19.

CDR3 residues: CASSLARQLAGVDEQYF. CDR3 nucleotide sequence: TGTGCCAGCAGCTTAGCCCGACAACTAGCGGGAGTTGACGAGCAGTACTTC. The chain has TRBV11-2 and TRBJ2-7; 11 bases fit TRBD2. The trim removed 1 base at V and 5 bases at J, leaving 10 bases unmatched. CDR3 length: 17 amino acids. Germline CDR1 SGHAT, CDR2 FQNNGV.